These T cell receptor beta chains were read from a single sample in a study of shared clonotypes between healthy human individuals. Profiling relied on immunoSEQ multiplex PCR, and the TCRdb table lists in-frame clones only, not all of them. The table has roughly 640,000 clones, approximately 74% seen once. The sample taken for sequencing was memory CD4+ T cells sorted from blood. These receptors were obtained from a woman aged 30 to 39 in good health. CDR3s include the opening cysteine and the closing phenylalanine or tryptophan. A D gene is named only where the DNA matches it firmly. For some rows the clone size is stated as once, few or many, or as a class when expanded; others skip it.

size: .; D: TRBD1; V: TRBV10-2; J: TRBJ1-5; DNA: TGCGCCAGCAATCCCAGGGGGCTCGACAATCAGCCCCAGCATTTT; CDR3: CASNPRGLDNQPQHF
size: .; D: TRBD1; V: TRBV18; J: TRBJ2-7; DNA: TGTGCCAGCTCACCTCGTGCGAGACAGGGGGCGGAGGAGCAGTACTTC; CDR3: CASSPRARQGAEEQYF
size: once; D: .; V: TRBV4-1; J: TRBJ2-6; DNA: TGCGCCAGCAGCCAAGGCTTCCTCTTGGGGGGAAGGTCTGGGGCCAACGTCCTGACTTTC; CDR3: CASSQGFLLGGRSGANVLTF
size: few; D: TRBD1; V: TRBV30; J: TRBJ1-1; DNA: TGTGCCTGGACGGGGACAGTGAACACTGAAGCTTTCTTT; CDR3: CAWTGTVNTEAFF
size: .; D: .; V: TRBV5-1; J: TRBJ1-1; DNA: TGCGCCAGCAGCTTGGTCACGACAGTGGGGATGAACACTGAAGCTTTCTTT; CDR3: CASSLVTTVGMNTEAFF
size: .; D: .; V: TRBV6-1; J: TRBJ2-7; DNA: TGTGCCAGCCCCGGGCGGTCTTACGAGCAGTACTTC; CDR3: CASPGRSYEQYF
size: .; D: TRBD2; V: TRBV11-2; J: TRBJ2-5; DNA: TGTGCCAGCAGCTTAGAGCTCCTCCACCCGACTAGCGGGAGGCGGGGGACCCAGTACTTC; CDR3: CASSLELLHPTSGRRGTQYF
size: .; D: .; V: TRBV5-5; J: TRBJ1-5; DNA: TGTGCCAGCAGTCCGGACGTAAACCCCAATCAGCCCCAGCATTTT; CDR3: CASSPDVNPNQPQHF
size: .; D: TRBD2; V: TRBV27; J: TRBJ2-1; DNA: TGTGCCAGCAGTTCGGTCCCTTTACTAGCGGGAGAACACAATGAGCAGTTCTTC; CDR3: CASSSVPLLAGEHNEQFF
size: .; D: .; V: TRBV5-7; J: TRBJ2-5; DNA: TGTGCCAGCAGCCCCCCCGGGCTGGAGACCCAGTACTTC; CDR3: CASSPPGLETQYF
size: few; D: .; V: TRBV2; J: TRBJ1-4; DNA: TGTGCCAGCAGTAAAGCACCGGGTCCCAGAAAACTGTTTTTT; CDR3: CASSKAPGPRKLFF
size: few; D: .; V: TRBV7-9; J: TRBJ1-4; DNA: TGTGCCAGCAGCTTGTCCGGGGCCTCGTTAGGGAGACCTGAAAAACTGTTTTTT; CDR3: CASSLSGASLGRPEKLFF
size: .; D: .; V: TRBV11-3; J: TRBJ2-1; DNA: TGTGCCAGCAGCCCCCGGGGTTACAATGAGCAGTTCTTC; CDR3: CASSPRGYNEQFF
size: .; D: TRBD1; V: TRBV9; J: TRBJ2-5; DNA: TGTGCCAGCAGCCGTTCCGTTGGGACAGGGTTGGAGACCCAGTACTTC; CDR3: CASSRSVGTGLETQYF
size: .; D: TRBD1; V: TRBV5-1; J: TRBJ2-7; DNA: TGCGCCAGCGCCTACTACCCGGGACAGGGGTTCTACGAGCAGTACTTC; CDR3: CASAYYPGQGFYEQYF
size: few; D: .; V: TRBV5-1; J: TRBJ2-2; DNA: TGCGCCAGCAGCTTGGTTTTCGGGAAGGATATCGGGGAGCTGTTTTTT; CDR3: CASSLVFGKDIGELFF
size: .; D: TRBD2; V: TRBV28; J: TRBJ2-1; DNA: TGTGCCAGCAGTTTTGATCCGGGACTAGCTCCCGAGCAGTTCTTC; CDR3: CASSFDPGLAPEQFF
size: .; D: .; V: TRBV18; J: TRBJ1-5; DNA: TGTGCCAGCTCACCATGGGGAAATAGCAATCAGCCCCAGCATTTT; CDR3: CASSPWGNSNQPQHF
size: .; D: .; V: TRBV7-9; J: TRBJ2-3; DNA: TGTGCCAGCAAAGGTGGGGCCGGCACAGATACGCAGTATTTT; CDR3: CASKGGAGTDTQYF
size: .; D: .; V: TRBV6-1; J: TRBJ1-5; DNA: TGTGCCAGCACTGACCAGCCTGATCAGCCCCAGCATTTT; CDR3: CASTDQPDQPQHF
size: .; D: .; V: TRBV4-2; J: TRBJ1-1; DNA: TGTGCCAGCAGCCAAGATCTCTTGACCACTGAAGCTTTCTTT; CDR3: CASSQDLLTTEAFF
size: few; D: .; V: TRBV28; J: TRBJ1-4; DNA: TGTGCCACGACATCCGAGGGCGCAACTAATGAAAAACTGTTTTTT; CDR3: CATTSEGATNEKLFF
size: once; D: .; V: TRBV28; J: TRBJ1-2; DNA: TGTGCCAGCAGCCGACCTAACTATGGCTACACCTTC; CDR3: CASSRPNYGYTF
size: .; D: .; V: TRBV27; J: TRBJ2-7; DNA: TGTGCCAGCAGTTTATTACAGGGACTCGAGCAGTACTTC; CDR3: CASSLLQGLEQYF
size: .; D: .; V: TRBV6-5; J: TRBJ1-2; DNA: TGTGCCAGCGAAGGGGCGCGAGGCTACACCTTC; CDR3: CASEGARGYTF
size: once; D: TRBD2; V: TRBV5-1; J: TRBJ2-3; DNA: TGCGCCAGCAGCTTGTCTGCGGGAGGAGGTGATACGCAGTATTTT; CDR3: CASSLSAGGGDTQYF
size: .; D: TRBD2; V: TRBV9; J: TRBJ2-1; DNA: TGTGCCAGCAGCGTAGCGAGACTAGCGGGAGGCAATGAGCAGTTCTTC; CDR3: CASSVARLAGGNEQFF
size: few; D: .; V: TRBV18; J: TRBJ2-3; DNA: TGTGCCAGCTCACCATACACAGATACGCAGTATTTT; CDR3: CASSPYTDTQYF
size: .; D: TRBD2; V: TRBV5-5; J: TRBJ2-2; DNA: TGTGCCAGCAGCACCAGGACTAGCGGGCACACCGGGGAGCTGTTTTTT; CDR3: CASSTRTSGHTGELFF
size: .; D: .; V: TRBV11-3; J: TRBJ1-1; DNA: TGTGCCAGCAGCGCCACAGGGATCACTGAAGCTTTCTTT; CDR3: CASSATGITEAFF
size: .; D: .; V: TRBV30; J: TRBJ1-1; DNA: TGTGCCTGGAGACAGTACACTGAAGCTTTCTTT; CDR3: CAWRQYTEAFF
size: .; D: TRBD2; V: TRBV28; J: TRBJ2-7; DNA: TGTGCCAGCAGTTCTAGCGGGACCTTATCCTACGAGCAGTACTTC; CDR3: CASSSSGTLSYEQYF
size: .; D: .; V: TRBV28; J: TRBJ2-7; DNA: TGTGCCAGCAGTTTAAAGGGGCGAGAGCAGTACTTC; CDR3: CASSLKGREQYF
size: .; D: TRBD1; V: TRBV9; J: TRBJ2-2; DNA: TGTGCCAGCAGCGTGACAGGGGGCGACCCGGGGACCGGGGAGCTGTTTTTT; CDR3: CASSVTGGDPGTGELFF
size: .; D: TRBD2; V: TRBV27; J: TRBJ2-3; DNA: TGTGCCAGCAGGGGGAGGGCCAACCCATACACAGATACGCAGTATTTT; CDR3: CASRGRANPYTDTQYF
size: .; D: .; V: TRBV2; J: TRBJ2-1; DNA: TGTGCCAGCATGGAGGTGCTTGAGCAGTTCTTC; CDR3: CASMEVLEQFF
size: .; D: .; V: TRBV2; J: TRBJ2-1; DNA: TGTGCCAGCAGTACGGTCAATGAGCAGTTCTTC; CDR3: CASSTVNEQFF
size: few; D: .; V: TRBV6-5; J: TRBJ2-1; DNA: TGTGCCAGCAGTTACGTCCGGGCGAACGCTAACGGTGAGCAGTTCTTC; CDR3: CASSYVRANANGEQFF
size: few; D: .; V: TRBV5-1; J: TRBJ1-3; DNA: TGCGCCAGCAGCTTGGAAGCTGGAAACACCATATATTTT; CDR3: CASSLEAGNTIYF
size: .; D: .; V: TRBV14; J: TRBJ2-7; DNA: TGTGCCAGCAGCCAATACCTCGACAGTCACGAGCAGTACTTC; CDR3: CASSQYLDSHEQYF
size: .; D: TRBD1; V: TRBV7-2; J: TRBJ1-2; DNA: TGTGCCAGCAGCTTAGGGGACAGACGAAGCTATGGCTACACCTTC; CDR3: CASSLGDRRSYGYTF
size: .; D: TRBD1; V: TRBV6-4; J: TRBJ1-5; DNA: TGTGCCAGCAGTGCCCCCGGGACAGAATCTTCCCTTAGCAATCAGCCCCAGCATTTT; CDR3: CASSAPGTESSLSNQPQHF
size: .; D: .; V: TRBV7-9; J: TRBJ2-5; DNA: TGTGCCAGCAGGGGGGGTGGTGGACGCCAAGAGACCCAGTACTTC; CDR3: CASRGGGGRQETQYF
size: .; D: .; V: TRBV4-1; J: TRBJ1-1; DNA: TGCGCCAGCAGCCAACTATCCAACAGGGTGAGAACTGAAGCTTTCTTT; CDR3: CASSQLSNRVRTEAFF
size: few; D: TRBD1; V: TRBV2; J: TRBJ2-7; DNA: TGTGCCATAGGGGACAGGGTAAGGGAGCAGTACTTC; CDR3: CAIGDRVREQYF